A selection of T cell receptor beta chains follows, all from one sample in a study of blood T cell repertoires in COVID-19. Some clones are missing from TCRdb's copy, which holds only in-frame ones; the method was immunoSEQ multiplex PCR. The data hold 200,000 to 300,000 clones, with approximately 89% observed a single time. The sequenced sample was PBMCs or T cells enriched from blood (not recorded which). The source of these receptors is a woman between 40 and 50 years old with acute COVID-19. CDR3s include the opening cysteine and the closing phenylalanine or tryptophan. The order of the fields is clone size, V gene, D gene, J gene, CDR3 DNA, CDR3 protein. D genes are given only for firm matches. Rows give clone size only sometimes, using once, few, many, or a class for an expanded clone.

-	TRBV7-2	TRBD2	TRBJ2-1	TGTGCCAGCAGCTTAGGTTTAGCTAGCGGTGCCTCCTACAATGAGCAGTTCTTC	CASSLGLASGASYNEQFF
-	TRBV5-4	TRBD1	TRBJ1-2	TGTGCCAGCGGCCGGGTGGGGACAGGATACTATGGCTACACCTTC	CASGRVGTGYYGYTF
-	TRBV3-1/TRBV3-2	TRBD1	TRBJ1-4	TGTGCCAGCAGCCAAGGAGGACAGGGTTTTAATGAAAAACTGTTTTTT	CASSQGGQGFNEKLFF
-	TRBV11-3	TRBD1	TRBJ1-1	TGTGCCAGCAGCTTAGTGACAGGGGGCTTCACTGAAGCTTTCTTT	CASSLVTGGFTEAFF
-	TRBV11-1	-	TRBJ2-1	TGTGCCACCCTAGGACAGGAGCAGTTCTTC	CATLGQEQFF
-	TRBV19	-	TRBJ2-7	TGTGCCAGTAGACCTTCCGGGGGATTCTACGAGCAGTACTTC	CASRPSGGFYEQYF
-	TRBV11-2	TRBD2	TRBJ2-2	TGTGCCAGCAGCCCAAAGGGTGGGAGGGCCCCCGGGGAGCTGTTTTTT	CASSPKGGRAPGELFF
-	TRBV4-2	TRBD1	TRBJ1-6	TGTGCCAGCAGCCAACCAAGACAGGGTTACAATTCACCCCTCCACTTT	CASSQPRQGYNSPLHF
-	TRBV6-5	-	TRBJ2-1	TGTGCCAGCAGTTACTCGACCAGGGTGGTCCACAATGAGCAGTTCTTC	CASSYSTRVVHNEQFF
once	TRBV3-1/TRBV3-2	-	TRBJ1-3	TGTGCCAGCAGCCAAGAAAACCCAGCGGCTGTTGGAAACACCATATATTTT	CASSQENPAAVGNTIYF
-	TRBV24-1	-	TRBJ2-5	TGTGCCACCAGTGATCCCACAGGGAACGTAGAGACCCAGTACTTC	CATSDPTGNVETQYF
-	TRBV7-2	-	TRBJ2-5	TGTGCCAGCAGCTTAGATGGGCAGGGTGGAGAGACCCAGTACTTC	CASSLDGQGGETQYF
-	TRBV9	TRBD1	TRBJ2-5	TGTGCCAGCAGCTTCCGGGACAGGGATGGGGAGACCCAGTACTTC	CASSFRDRDGETQYF
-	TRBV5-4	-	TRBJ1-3	TGTGCCAGCAGCGGGGAGGGGAGTATCAACACCATATATTTT	CASSGEGSINTIYF
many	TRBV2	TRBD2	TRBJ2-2	TGTGCCAGCAGTGATCGGGGGGACGGGGAGCTGTTTTTT	CASSDRGDGELFF
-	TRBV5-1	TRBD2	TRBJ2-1	TGCGCCAGCAGCGGTGGCGGGGGGGTTAATGAGCAGTTCTTC	CASSGGGGVNEQFF
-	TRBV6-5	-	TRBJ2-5	TGTGCCAGCAGCCATGACTCGAATCAAGAGACCCAGTACTTC	CASSHDSNQETQYF